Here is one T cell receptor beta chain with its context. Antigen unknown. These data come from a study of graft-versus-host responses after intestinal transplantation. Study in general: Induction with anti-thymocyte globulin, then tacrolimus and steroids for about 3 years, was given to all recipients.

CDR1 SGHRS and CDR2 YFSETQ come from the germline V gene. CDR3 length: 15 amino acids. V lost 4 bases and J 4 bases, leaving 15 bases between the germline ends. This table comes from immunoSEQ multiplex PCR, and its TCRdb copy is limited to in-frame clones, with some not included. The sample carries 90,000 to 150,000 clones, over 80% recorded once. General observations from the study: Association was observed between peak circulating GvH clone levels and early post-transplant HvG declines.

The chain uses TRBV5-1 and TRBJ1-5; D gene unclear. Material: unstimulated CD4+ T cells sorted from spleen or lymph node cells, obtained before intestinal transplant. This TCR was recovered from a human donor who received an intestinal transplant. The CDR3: CASSPAGADNQPQHF. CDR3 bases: TGCGCCAGCAGCCCAGCAGGAGCAGATAATCAGCCCCAGCATTTT.